The T cell receptor beta chain described here comes from a study of regulatory T cells in long-lasting Graves disease. Study-wide context: The study counted Graves' disease as persistent given over 5 years of antithyroid drugs and positive TSH receptor antibodies.

TCR beta libraries were built with iRepertoire HTBI primers and Arm-PCR of CDR3 regions. One entry per CDR3 protein, called by TCRdb with MiXCR from the multiplex PCR reads. Seen here are roughly 470,000 distinct CDR3 sequences, around 21% observed once, and the top ten hold over 7.5%. Time point given: persistent/refractory GD, antithyroid drugs over 5 years with positive TRAb. Extracted RNA from PBMCs served as the source of the TCR library. From germline, CDR1 is SGHTA and CDR2 FQGNSA. This CDR3 spans 15 amino acids. Deletions cut 5 bases from V and 0 bases from J, with 11 bases between. The TCR sequence derives from a female donor with Graves disease. The chain couples TRBV7-2 to TRBJ1-5; D uncertain. Sequenced material: peripheral blood mononuclear cells (PBMCs), taken when the disease was refractory, from a patient treated with antithyroid drugs. This CDR3 reads CASSLEEYSNQPQHF. The CDR3 DNA sequence: TGTGCCAGCAGCCTAGAGGAATATAGCAATCAGCCCCAGCATTTT.